Described below is a single TCR beta chain sequence and its context. Its ends do not fully match the called genes, so a read error is possible. The data were obtained in a study of control samples from healthy donors and cancer patients. Using immunoSEQ multiplex PCR, the repertoire was profiled, and TCRdb retains in-frame clones only, with some absent. The sample yields 150,000 to 200,000 clones, 85% to 95% seen once. The CDR3 has 14 amino acids. Germline V gene lookup returns CDR1 SGHNT and CDR2 YYREEE (reference sequence). This receptor was identified in a woman between 18 and 30 years old in good health. The chain recombines TRBV5-4 with TRBJ1-3, with a weak D call TRBD1 (5 bases). The specimen sequenced was blood. The CDR3 protein is CASSLAETTARWDF. CDR3 bases: TGTGCCAGCAGCTTGGCCGAAACGACAGCGAGGTGGGATTTT.